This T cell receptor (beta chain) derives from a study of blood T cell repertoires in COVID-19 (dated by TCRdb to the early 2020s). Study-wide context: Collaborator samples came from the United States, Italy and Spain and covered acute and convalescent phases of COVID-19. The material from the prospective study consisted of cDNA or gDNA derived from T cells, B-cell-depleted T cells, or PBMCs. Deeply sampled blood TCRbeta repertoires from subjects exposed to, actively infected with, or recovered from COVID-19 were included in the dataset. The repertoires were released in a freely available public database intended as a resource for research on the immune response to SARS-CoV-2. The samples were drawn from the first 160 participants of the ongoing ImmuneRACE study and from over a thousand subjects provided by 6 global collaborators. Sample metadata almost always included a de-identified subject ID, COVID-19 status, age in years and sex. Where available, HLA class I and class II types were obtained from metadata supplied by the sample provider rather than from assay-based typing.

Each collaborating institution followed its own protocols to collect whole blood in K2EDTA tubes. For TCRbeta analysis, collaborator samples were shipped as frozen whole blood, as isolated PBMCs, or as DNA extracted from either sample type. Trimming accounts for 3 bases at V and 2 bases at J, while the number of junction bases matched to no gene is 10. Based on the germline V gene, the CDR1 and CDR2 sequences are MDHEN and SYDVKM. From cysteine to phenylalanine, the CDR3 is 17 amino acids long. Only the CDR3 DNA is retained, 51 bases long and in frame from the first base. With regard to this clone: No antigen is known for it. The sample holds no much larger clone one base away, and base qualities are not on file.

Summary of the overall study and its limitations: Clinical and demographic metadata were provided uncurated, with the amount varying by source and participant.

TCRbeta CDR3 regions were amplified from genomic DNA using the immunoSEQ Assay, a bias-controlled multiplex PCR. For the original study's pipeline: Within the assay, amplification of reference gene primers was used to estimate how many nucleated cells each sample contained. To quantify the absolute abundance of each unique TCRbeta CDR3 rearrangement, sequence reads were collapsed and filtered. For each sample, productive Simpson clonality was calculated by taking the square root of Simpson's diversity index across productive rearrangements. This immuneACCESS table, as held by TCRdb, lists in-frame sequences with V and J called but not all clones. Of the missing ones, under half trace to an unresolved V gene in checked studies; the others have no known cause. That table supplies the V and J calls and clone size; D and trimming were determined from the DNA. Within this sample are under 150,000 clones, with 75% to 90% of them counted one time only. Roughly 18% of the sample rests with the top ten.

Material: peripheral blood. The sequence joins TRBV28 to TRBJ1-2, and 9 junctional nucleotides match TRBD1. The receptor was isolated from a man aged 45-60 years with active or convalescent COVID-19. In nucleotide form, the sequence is TGTGCCAGCAGTTTGGGGGGGACAGGGCTTCAGAACTATGGCTACACCTTC. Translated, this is CASSLGGTGLQNYGYTF.